One and the same sample provided the 20 T cell receptor beta chains below, sequenced in a study of cytomegalovirus exposure and HLA in healthy donors. Vbeta (60) and Jbeta (13) primers were used in the PCR. Clones were sequenced by immunoSEQ multiplex PCR, and TCRdb holds only the in-frame ones, with some missing. This table has fewer than 150,000 clones, about 77% appearing once. What was sequenced was PBMCs. The receptors here all came from a man between 45 and 60 years old in good health and CMV-seronegative.

The gene calls are TRBV10-3 and TRBJ2-7; 8 bases agree with TRBD1. Germline loops: CDR1 ENHRY, CDR2 SYGVKD. This CDR3 comprises 14 residues. The trim removed 2 bases at V and 5 bases at J, leaving 5 bases unmatched. CDR3 sequence: CAISEPTGGDEQYF. The CDR3 region has the DNA TGTGCCATCAGTGAGCCCACAGGGGGTGACGAGCAGTACTTC.

J is TRBJ2-4 and V is TRBV11-2, with TRBD2 matching 7 bases. Germline V gene lookup returns CDR1 SGHAT and CDR2 FQNNGV. The CDR3 spans 15 residues. V shed 4 bases and J 3 bases; nucleotides not matched to a gene: 6. The CDR3 nucleotides are TGTGCCAGCAGCTGGGAGGGCCTAGTCAAAAACATTCAGTACTTC. This sequence encodes CASSWEGLVKNIQYF.

The chain recombines TRBV28 with TRBJ2-1, with TRBD2 identical over 12 bases. Germline V gene lookup returns CDR1 MDHEN and CDR2 SYDVKM. The CDR3 covers 15 residues. With V trimmed by 6 bases and J by 7 bases, 7 bases remained unmatched. The CDR3 reads CASRLTSGRMNEQFF. The DNA of the CDR3 is TGTGCCAGCAGACTAACTAGCGGGAGGATGAATGAGCAGTTCTTC.

The chain is built from TRBV7-8 and TRBJ1-4; 10 bases map to TRBD1. The CDR3 consists of 15 residues. The germline CDR1 and CDR2 sequences are SGHVS and FQNEAQ. Trimming removed 5 bases from V and 8 bases from J; junction bases left unmatched: 8. The CDR3 DNA is TGTGCCAGCAGCCCACGGGACAGGGGAACCGAAAAACTGTTTTTT. It translates to CASSPRDRGTEKLFF.

This chain connects TRBV7-9 to TRBJ1-1; 7 bases are a match to TRBD1. Germline V gene data show CDR1 as SEHNR and CDR2 as FQNEAQ (reference sequence). The CDR3 has 16 amino acids. V was pared by 5 bases and J by 5 bases, with 14 bases of the junction left unmatched. The CDR3 reads CASSPAATGRWTEAFF. The CDR3 DNA is TGTGCCAGCAGCCCGGCCGCGACAGGGCGCTGGACTGAAGCTTTCTTT.

The chain is built from TRBV28 and TRBJ2-2; possibly TRBD2 for D (5 bases). The V end was cut by 3 bases, the J end by 3 bases, with 11 bases between. The germline gives CDR1 MDHEN, CDR2 SYDVKM. This CDR3 has 15 residues. Here the CDR3 DNA reads TGTGCCAGCAGTTTTTTTACGGAGGACACCGGGGAGCTGTTTTTT. Encoded protein: CASSFFTEDTGELFF.

The chain has TRBV10-1 and TRBJ1-5, with a possible D match to TRBD1 (5 bases). The V gene's germline CDR1 is WNHNN and CDR2 SYGVQD (reference sequence). Trimming took 4 bases from V and 4 from J, leaving 8 bases between them. This CDR3 contains 13 residues. CDR3 bases: TGCGCCAGCAGTGGGGCAGGGAATCAGCCCCAGCATTTT. Residues: CASSGAGNQPQHF.

The chain carries TRBV6-5 and TRBJ2-3; 14 bases map to TRBD2. The CDR3 loop spans 15 amino acids. V lost 6 bases, J lost 7 bases, and 6 bases stayed unmatched. The germline CDR1 and CDR2 sequences are MNHEY and SVGAGI. This chain's CDR3 is CASSPGTSGRNTQYF. CDR3 DNA: TGTGCCAGCAGCCCCGGGACTAGCGGGAGAAATACGCAGTATTTT.

V is TRBV4-3 and J is TRBJ2-1, with TRBD1 as a possible D gene (6 bases). The CDR3 spans 14 residues. V lost 2 bases, J lost 9 bases, and 14 bases lay in between. In germline, CDR1 is LGHNA, CDR2 YSLEER. The CDR3 sequence: CASSQYQGQGEQFF. The CDR3 nucleotides read TGCGCCAGCAGCCAATACCAGGGGCAGGGTGAGCAGTTCTTC.

The J gene is TRBJ1-2, the V gene TRBV7-9; 8 bases map to TRBD1. Losses at the gene ends were 2 bases for V and 4 bases for J; bases not matched to a gene: 12. The V gene's germline CDR1 is SEHNR and CDR2 FQNEAQ (reference sequence). The CDR3 runs 17 residues. In nucleotides, the CDR3 is TGTGCCAGCAGCTTAAAAGGGCGACAGGGGATGGGCTATGGCTACACCTTC. It encodes CASSLKGRQGMGYGYTF.

This rearrangement joins TRBV28 to TRBJ2-1; TRBD2 might be the D (5 bases). The CDR3 loop spans 19 amino acids. CDR1 is MDHEN and CDR2 is SYDVKM in the germline V gene. The V and J ends lost 3 bases and 5 bases respectively, with 26 bases between them. In nucleotides, the CDR3 is TGTGCCAGCAGTTTCTCTGGTATCCGAAGTCTAGCACTAGACAATGAGCAGTTCTTC. Its translation: CASSFSGIRSLALDNEQFF.

The V gene is TRBV7-8, the J gene TRBJ1-5; 7 positions agree with TRBD1. CDR3 length: 18 amino acids. Germline loops: CDR1 SGHVS, CDR2 FQNEAQ. V trimming: 1 base; J trimming: 1 base; junction bases outside the gene matches: 10. The CDR3 loop reads CASSLVVPGGLSNQPQHF. The CDR3 nucleotides are TGTGCCAGCAGCTTAGTTGTGCCAGGGGGTTTGAGCAATCAGCCCCAGCATTTT. Full variable domain (outside the CDR3, taken from reference TRBV7-8 and TRBJ1-5): GAGVSQSPRYKVAKRGQDVALRCDPISGHVSLFWYQQALGQGPEFLTYFQNEAQLDKSGLPSDRFFAERPEGSVSTLKIQRTQQEDSAVYLCASSLVVPGGLSNQPQHFGDGTRLSIL.

As DNA, the CDR3 is TGCGCCAGCAGCCTGCACGGACAGGGCCTTACCTACGAGCAGTACTTC. It specifies CASSLHGQGLTYEQYF. This rearrangement joins TRBV5-1 to TRBJ2-7, with 8 bases that match TRBD1. Germline CDR1 SGHRS, CDR2 YFSETQ. V was pared by 4 bases and J by 2 bases, with 11 bases of the junction left unmatched. This CDR3 has 16 amino acids.

This clone was picked up a small number of times. The chain recombines TRBV4-1 with TRBJ2-7; TRBD2 matches at 8 bases. This CDR3 spans 17 amino acids. Germline V CDR1 and CDR2: MGHRA, YSYEKL. The V and J ends lost 1 base and 6 bases, in that order; junction bases with no gene match: 14. The CDR3 DNA follows: TGCGCCAGCAGCCAAGTTGATTTGGGACTAGTGTCCCGCGAGCAGTACTTC. Residues: CASSQVDLGLVSREQYF.

This rearrangement joins TRBV4-1 to TRBJ2-5, with a tentative D call TRBD2 (5 bases). V shed 4 bases and J shed 5 bases, with 23 bases lying between them. This CDR3 spans 17 amino acids. Germline CDR1 is MGHRA and CDR2 is YSYEKL. The CDR3 loop is CASSRNGVVSPLETQYF. The CDR3 DNA follows: TGCGCCAGCAGCCGCAACGGGGTAGTTTCGCCCCTCGAGACCCAGTACTTC.

V and J are TRBV11-2 and TRBJ2-5; TRBD1 is a possible D gene (6 bases). CDR1 and CDR2 from the germline V gene are SGHAT and FQNNGV. The CDR3 runs 14 residues. V lost 1 base and J lost 1, with 7 bases in between. The CDR3 spells CASSLGTVQETQYF. The CDR3 nucleotides read TGTGCCAGCAGCTTAGGGACAGTCCAAGAGACCCAGTACTTC.

This clone was seen only a few times. This chain links TRBV12-5 with TRBJ2-1; 8 bases map to TRBD2. Germline V gene lookup returns CDR1 LGHNT and CDR2 FRNRAP. CDR3 length: 20 residues. V shed 0 bases and J 4 bases; nucleotides not matched to a gene: 17. The CDR3 DNA reads TGTGCTAGTGGTTTGGTAGGCCTAGCGGGCCCTCGAAGATTATACAATGAGCAGTTCTTC. Its translation: CASGLVGLAGPRRLYNEQFF.

The chain recombines TRBV21-1 with TRBJ1-5; the D segment call TRBD1 is taken from the table without a DNA check. TRBV21-1 is a recognized pseudogene. CDR3 length equals 14 residues. The CDR3 reads CASSAHRGRQPQHF. In DNA form, the CDR3 reads TGTGCCAGCAGCGCTCACAGGGGGCGCCAGCCCCAGCATTTT.

This clone has only a few counts. The CDR3 loop is CSVGLREGQVDTQYF. The CDR3 bases are TGCAGCGTTGGACTGCGGGAGGGCCAAGTAGATACGCAGTATTTT. J is TRBJ2-3 and V is TRBV29-1; 9 bases map to TRBD2. Trimming took 4 bases from V and 5 from J; bases not matched to a gene: 10. The CDR3 has 15 amino acids. Germline V gene sequence: CDR1 SQVTM, CDR2 ANQGSEA.

The genes are TRBV19 and TRBJ2-5; D possibly corresponds to TRBD2 (5 bases). Per germline, CDR1 LNHDA and CDR2 SQIVND (reference sequence). The CDR3 sequence is 13 residues long. The ends were cut back, 3 bases at V and 5 bases at J, with 10 bases in the middle. The CDR3 region has the DNA TGTGCCAGTAGTATTGAGGGAATCGAGACCCAGTACTTC. It translates to CASSIEGIETQYF.